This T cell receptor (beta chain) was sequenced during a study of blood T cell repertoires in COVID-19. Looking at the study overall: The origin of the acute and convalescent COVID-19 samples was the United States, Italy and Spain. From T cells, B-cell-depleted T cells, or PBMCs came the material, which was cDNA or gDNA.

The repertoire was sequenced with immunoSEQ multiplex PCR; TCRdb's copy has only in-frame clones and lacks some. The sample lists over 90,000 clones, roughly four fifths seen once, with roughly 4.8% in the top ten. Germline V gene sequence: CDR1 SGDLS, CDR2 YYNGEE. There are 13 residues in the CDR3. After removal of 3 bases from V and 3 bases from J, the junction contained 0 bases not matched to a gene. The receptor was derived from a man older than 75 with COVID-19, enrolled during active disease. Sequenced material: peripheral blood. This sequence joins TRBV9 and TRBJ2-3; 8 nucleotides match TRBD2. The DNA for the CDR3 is TGTGCCAGCAGCGGACTAGCGACAGATACGCAGTATTTT. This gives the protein CASSGLATDTQYF. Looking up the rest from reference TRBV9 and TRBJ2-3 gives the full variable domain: DSGVTQTPKHLITATGQRVTLRCSPRSGDLSVYWYQQSLDQGLQFLIQYYNGEERAKGNILERFSAQQFPDLHSELNLSSLELGDSALYFCASSGLATDTQYFGPGTRLTVL.